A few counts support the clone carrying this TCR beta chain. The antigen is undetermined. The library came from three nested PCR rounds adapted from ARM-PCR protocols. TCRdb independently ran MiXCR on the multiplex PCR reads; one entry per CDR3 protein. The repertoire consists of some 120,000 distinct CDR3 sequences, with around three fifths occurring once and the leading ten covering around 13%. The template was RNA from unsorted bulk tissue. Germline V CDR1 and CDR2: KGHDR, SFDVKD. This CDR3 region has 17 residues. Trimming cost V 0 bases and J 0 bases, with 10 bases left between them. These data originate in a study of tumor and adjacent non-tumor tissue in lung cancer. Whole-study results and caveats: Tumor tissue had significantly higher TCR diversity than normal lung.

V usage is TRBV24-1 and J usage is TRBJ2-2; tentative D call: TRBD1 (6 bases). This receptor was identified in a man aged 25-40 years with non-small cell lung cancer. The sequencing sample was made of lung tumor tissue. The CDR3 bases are TGTGCCACCAGTGATTTGTGGACAGCCGCGAACACCGGGGAGCTGTTTTTT. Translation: CATSDLWTAANTGELFF.